This T cell receptor (beta chain) was identified in a study of cytomegalovirus exposure and HLA in healthy donors. The wider study: A data release that came early held about 89 million unique TCRs from HLA-typed donors. The Caucasian-associated ancestry cluster contained approximately 81% of the 398 genotyped donors.

Germline CDR1 reads MNHEY; CDR2 reads SVGAGI. The ends lost 0 bases at V and 3 bases at J; junction bases unmatched: 4. The CDR3 is 15 amino acids. Findings and limits, study-wide: Exclusion applied to some V segments, including TRBV6-2 and TRBV6-3, as they were indistinguishable. Later analysis demonstrated an association between a missense DCLRE1C variant and TCR beta V- and J-gene trimming.

The sample holds one count of this clone. Antigen: not known. The PCR contained 60 Vbeta and 13 Jbeta primers. Measured with immunoSEQ multiplex PCR; TCRdb has only the in-frame clones, and not every one. The top ten hold approximately 1.5% of the sample, which has 150,000 to 200,000 clones, 68% seen once. The chain employs TRBV6-5 and TRBJ2-7; TRBD1 matches 8 bases. The TCR comes from a man aged 50-60 years in good health and CMV-seronegative. The specimen sequenced was PBMCs. CDR3: CASSYSTGALYEQYF. In nucleotides, the CDR3 is TGTGCCAGCAGTTACTCGACAGGGGCCCTCTACGAGCAGTACTTC.